Given below is one T cell receptor beta chain in context. This clone was recorded only once. Which antigen it targets is not known. The sample holds no much larger clone one base away, and base qualities are not on file. CD8 naive samples were obtained by positive selection for CCR7 among CD45RO-negative cells, yielding a CD45RA+CCR7+ population from which TemRA cells were excluded. Donors were healthy HIV-negative adults with no recently reported acute infections or vaccinations. Every donor was a Caucasian adult residing in Nashville, Tennessee, USA. Blood was collected by leukapheresis, and PBMCs were isolated by Ficoll-Histopaque density gradient centrifugation and then cryopreserved in liquid nitrogen vapor phase. Purity and quantity of every magnetically sorted T cell population were checked by analytical flow cytometry. From each sorted fraction, genomic DNA was isolated and quantified by UV absorbance on a Nanodrop 2000c.

The data stem from a study of shared clonotypes between healthy human individuals (TCRdb year 2020). Turning to the overall study: The cohort included a few men and a couple of women between 18 and 49 years of age. Per donor, three plates each were used for CD4 naive and CD4 memory, two for CD8 naive, and one for CD8 memory. The study deeply sequenced blood TCR repertoires of about 5 healthy adults to estimate repertoire size and the extent of clonotype sharing between individuals. Different laboratories and diverse techniques were used to prepare libraries and sequence TCR repertoires, to increase sequencing depth and limit assay-specific biases. Leukapheresis yielded between about 0.94 and 9.5 billion PBMCs per donor.

Broader findings and caveats from the paper: When a few donors were compared, the shared fraction of clonotypes was approximately 5% for naive CD4, 3.5% to 4% for naive CD8, 2% to 2.5% for memory CD4, and under 0.5% for memory CD8. Rarefaction of sorted-subset datasets indicated incomplete sequencing despite the large sequencing depth. Compared with non-shared clonotypes, clonotypes shared by all four sorted-subset donors had higher generation probabilities. Only blood was sampled, and tissue TCR repertoires likely differ from those in blood. Pairwise subsampling indicated that sequencing depth was expected to affect the degree of clonotype sharing among donors. Naive subsets generally had larger estimated clonotype richness than memory subsets. Because the study included only a small number of donors, the genetic and exposure-history diversity represented was limited.

Using the deep immunoSEQ assay, multiplex PCR amplified TCR CDR3 regions from genomic DNA. Extracted genomic DNA from each cell subset was spread evenly across all wells of several immunoSEQ 96-well plates, with each plate serving as a replicate. For sorted subsets, each replicate PCR was loaded with about 0.2 ug genomic DNA, equivalent to approximately 33,000 T cell genomes. The purified libraries were quantified using a Qubit 3.0 fluorometer, sized with a Bioanalyzer 2100, and then quantified again using the KAPA Library Quantification kit. Every immunoSEQ 96-well plate was sequenced on a separate single-read 150-cycle Illumina NextSeq 550 flow cell. The source study handled its data this way. Because the immunoSEQ output held only junctional sequences and lacked quality scores, the filtering could not match the filtering applied to full-length reads. To assign V/J genes and CDR3, sequences were annotated using PyIR, a Python wrapper for IgBLAST v1.9, with IMGT germline references. Reads with weak V/J assignments (E-value above 1e-6), missing CDR3, stop codons, out-of-frame junctions, or ambiguous translated residues were removed. V3J clonotypes were defined as sequences sharing an identical inferred V gene, J gene, and CDR3 amino acid sequence. Percentage overlap between repertoires was computed as shared unique clonotypes divided by the size of the smaller repertoire. Three approaches were used to assess repertoire richness: RTK rarefaction, the Chao1 estimator, and Recon v2.1 estimates of unobserved clonotypes. Generation probabilities for all TCRbeta clonotypes obtained by the gDNA method from a few donors were computed using OLGA. TCRdb's version of the immuneACCESS table is confined to in-frame rearrangements and falls short of the full clone set. An unresolved V gene accounts for under half of the shortfall where checked; the remainder is of unknown origin. V and J calls plus clone size are reproduced from that table; the DNA served to infer D and trimming. For this sample there are roughly 600,000 clones; 95% to 98% appear just once. The top ten clones comprise 0.3% of the sample.

The V end loses 7 bases and the J end loses 3 bases, and a stretch of 10 bases separates them. From the cysteine through the phenylalanine, the CDR3 covers 12 amino acids. The retained sequence is limited to the CDR3, 36 bases, with the frame set at the first base. Reading the germline V gene gives CDR1 SNHLY and CDR2 FYNNEI. This sequence originates from a man in his thirties or forties in good health. The material sequenced was naive CD8+ T cells sorted from blood. The sample's cell subset or site label, decoded: CD45RA+CCR7+. The chain is assembled from TRBV2 and TRBJ2-7; the D gene remains uncertain. Read as DNA, the sequence is TGTGCCAGCATGGAAAGGGACTACGAGCAGTACTTC. Translated, this gives CASMERDYEQYF. Reference TRBV2 and TRBJ2-7 proteins supply the regions before and after the CDR3; the full variable domain is: EPEVTQTPSHQVTQMGQEVILRCVPISNHLYFYWYRQILGQKVEFLVSFYNNEISEKSEIFDDQFSVERPDGSNFTLKIRSTKLEDSAMYFCASMERDYEQYFGPGTRLTVT.